This T cell receptor beta chain was sequenced for a study of CD8+ T cells in alopecia areata. General observations from the study: A single nonresponder leaves the baseline CD8+ expansion link to response uncertain. Lesional scalp, especially alopecia totalis/universalis, showed higher clonality than normal scalp.

Extracted RNA was reverse transcribed, and the resulting cDNA served as sequencing template. Profiled with immunoSEQ multiplex PCR; TCRdb holds only in-frame clones, not every one. The sample shows 150,000 to 200,000 clones, 60% of them seen only once. With respect to this clone: The antigen is not known.

V gave up 5 bases and J gave up 1 base, with 2 bases separating them. This CDR3 contains 10 residues. CDR1 is GTSNPN and CDR2 is SVGIG in the germline V gene (reference sequence). As for treatment: oral pan-JAK inhibitor, 5-10 mg twice daily. Sorting from PBMCs produced CD4+ and CD8+ T cells. The specimen was CD4+ T cells sorted from blood, collected at week 24, from a patient treated with tofacitinib. The chain combines TRBV30 with TRBJ1-2, with unresolved D. The clonotype was recovered from a human donor with alopecia areata. Here the CDR3 DNA reads TGTGCCTGGGTTAACTATGGCTACACCTTC. This codes for CAWVNYGYTF. The entire variable domain, with the rest obtained from reference TRBV30 and TRBJ1-2, is as follows: SQTIHQWPATLVQPVGSPLSLECTVEGTSNPNLYWYRQAAGRGLQLLFYSVGIGQISSEVPQNLSASRPQDRQFILSSKKLLLSDSGFYLCAWVNYGYTFGSGTRLTVV.